The 27 T cell receptor beta chains reported below all come from one sample, sequenced in a study of Graves' ophthalmopathy and Graves' hyperthyroidism. RNA transcripts served as template for amplifying TCR beta CDR3 sequences. HTBI primers primed a first-round RT-PCR, and a second-round multiplex PCR followed. TCRdb redid the calling of the multiplex PCR reads with MiXCR, one entry per CDR3 protein. The top ten hold approximately 1.4% of the sample, which has around 400,000 distinct CDR3 sequences, around 20% seen once. Sequencing was done on a sample of peripheral blood. Receptors were obtained from a woman aged 18-29 years with Graves' ophthalmopathy.

With respect to this clonotype: A read error may account for a junction end that differs from germline. The chain employs TRBV28 and TRBJ1-5, with 7 nucleotides matching TRBD1. The CDR3 has 15 residues. CDR1 and CDR2 from the germline V gene are MDHEN and SYDVKM. This chain's CDR3 is CANSLGQTSNQPQHF. CDR3 sequence (DNA): TGTGCCAACAGTTTGGGACAGACTAGCAATCAGCCCCAGCATTTT.

This clonotype occurred many times. The CDR3 DNA is TGTGCCAGCAGTTACCAGGCGGGGGGCCCCTACGAGCAGTACTTC. Protein sequence: CASSYQAGGPYEQYF. The chain recombines TRBV6-2 or TRBV6-3 with TRBJ2-7; 8 bases match TRBD2. Germline-derived CDR1 and CDR2 are MNHEY and SVGEGT. V shed 2 bases and J 2 bases; nucleotides not matched to a gene: 5. The CDR3 has 15 residues.

This clonotype has a count of ten or more. The rearrangement links TRBV20-1 to TRBJ2-5; D is tentatively TRBD1 or TRBD2 (5 bases each). This CDR3 contains 13 residues. Trimming removed 5 bases from V and 5 bases from J, with 15 bases in between. CDR1 DFQATT and CDR2 SNEGSKA come from the germline V gene (reference sequence). CDR3 coding DNA: TGCAGTGCTTCGGGGCCCTCGGGGGAGACCCAGTACTTC. The encoded protein is CSASGPSGETQYF.

This clonotype was seen at least ten times. CDR3: CSAPGQYYGYTF. DNA for the CDR3: TGCAGTGCCCCCGGACAGTACTATGGCTACACCTTC. V is TRBV20-1 and J is TRBJ1-2; the D gene is possibly TRBD1 (6 bases). In germline, CDR1 is DFQATT, CDR2 SNEGSKA (reference sequence). The length of the CDR3 is 12 residues. Trimming left V 6 bases short and J 3 bases short, with 11 bases between.

This clonotype showed up many times. The chain uses TRBV11-2 and TRBJ2-7; TRBD1 is a possible D gene (5 bases). V shed 3 bases and J shed 1 base, with 10 bases lying between them. This CDR3 region has 14 residues. CDR1 is SGHAT and CDR2 is FQNNGV in the germline V gene. CDR3 protein: CASSFRDWSYEQYF. The DNA for the CDR3 is TGTGCCAGCAGCTTCAGGGATTGGTCCTACGAGCAGTACTTC.

There are many counts of this clonotype. This chain uses TRBV3-1 with TRBJ1-6; no clear D. Germline V gene lookup returns CDR1 LGHDT and CDR2 YNNKEL (reference sequence). The CDR3 is 15 amino acids. Trimming stripped 1 base from V and 10 bases from J, with 14 bases between. The CDR3 nucleotides read TGTGCCAGCAGCCAAGGACCTACCGCCAGCTCACCCCTCCACTTT. This translates into CASSQGPTASSPLHF. The full variable domain, completed using reference TRBV3-1 and TRBJ1-6, is DTAVSQTPKYLVTQMGNDKSIKCEQNLGHDTMYWYKQDSKKFLKIMFSYNNKELIINETVPNRFSPKSPDKAHLNLHINSLELGDSAVYFCASSQGPTASSPLHFGNGTRLTVT.

V usage is TRBV20-1 and J usage is TRBJ2-5, with 14 bases that match TRBD2. Germline-derived CDR1 and CDR2 are DFQATT and SNEGSKA (reference sequence). The CDR3 spans 15 residues. J gave up 4 bases and V 6 bases, and 7 bases lay outside the gene matches. This CDR3 is CSAPETSGGGETQYF. The CDR3 DNA reads as TGCAGTGCGCCTGAGACTAGCGGGGGGGGAGAGACCCAGTACTTC.

This clonotype has a count of ten or more. The chain has TRBV4-2 and TRBJ2-5; unclear D gene. CDR3 length: 14 residues. Germline assignment: CDR1 LGHNA and CDR2 YNFKEQ. V dropped 0 bases and J dropped 5 bases, with 10 bases sitting between them. The CDR3 coding sequence is TGTGCCAGCAGCCAAGAGCTAGTGCGGGAGACCCAGTACTTC. Its translation: CASSQELVRETQYF.

This clonotype showed up many times. The V gene is TRBV9, the J gene TRBJ1-1; the D gene is possibly TRBD1 (6 bases). The CDR3 is made up of 14 amino acids. V lost 4 bases and J lost 5, with 15 bases in between. Germline values: CDR1 SGDLS, CDR2 YYNGEE. The CDR3: CASSLQGGGTEAFF. Written as DNA, the CDR3 is TGTGCCAGCAGCCTCCAAGGGGGGGGGACTGAAGCTTTCTTT.

This clonotype was observed many times. The rearrangement links TRBV28 to TRBJ2-5, with 12 positions matching TRBD2. The germline CDR1 and CDR2 sequences are MDHEN and SYDVKM. This CDR3 region has 15 residues. V lost 2 bases, J lost 6 bases, and 4 bases stayed unmatched. The CDR3 here is CASSLETSGSKTQYF. CDR3 DNA sequence: TGTGCCAGCAGTTTAGAGACTAGCGGGAGCAAGACCCAGTACTTC.

This clonotype was seen many times. The chain has TRBV30 and TRBJ2-7; 8 bases fit TRBD2. From germline, CDR1 is GTSNPN and CDR2 SVGIG (reference sequence). This CDR3 comprises 14 residues. Losses at the gene ends were 3 bases for V and 5 bases for J; bases not matched to a gene: 9. This chain's CDR3 is CAWRVTGGPDEQYF. CDR3 nucleotides: TGTGCCTGGAGGGTAACGGGAGGGCCCGACGAGCAGTACTTC.

Note on this clonotype: Possible read error: a much larger clone is one base away. The chain recombines TRBV28 with TRBJ2-7; 9 positions match TRBD1. The germline V gene has CDR1 MDHEN and CDR2 SYDVKM. The V segment lost 7 bases and the J segment 4 bases; nucleotides outside the gene matches: 5. CDR3 length equals 13 residues. CDR3 amino acids: CASIGTGKYEQYF. The CDR3 nucleotides are TGTGCCAGCATTGGGACAGGGAAATACGAGCAGTACTTC.

This clonotype occurred many times. V gene TRBV28 combines with J gene TRBJ2-7; D remains ambiguous. Germline CDR1 reads MDHEN; CDR2 reads SYDVKM. The CDR3 has 14 amino acids. The germline V and J ends were trimmed by 7 bases and 8 bases, with 21 bases remaining between them. The CDR3 is CASTPSPSLVQQYF. The CDR3 bases are TGTGCCAGCACCCCTTCTCCCTCTCTTGTCCAGCAGTACTTC.

This clonotype was picked up many times. The gene calls are TRBV30 and TRBJ1-3; D not certain. Per germline, CDR1 GTSNPN and CDR2 SVGIG (reference sequence). CDR3 length: 10 residues. The V end was cut by 5 bases, the J end by 5 bases, with 4 bases between. CDR3 sequence: CAWERNTIYF. The CDR3 bases are TGTGCCTGGGAACGAAACACCATATATTTT.

This clonotype has a count of ten or more. Sequence at one end of the junction differs from germline and may be a read error. The chain recombines TRBV30 with TRBJ2-5, with TRBD1 matching over 9 bases. This CDR3 region has 14 residues. Per the germline V gene, CDR1 is GTSNPN and CDR2 is SVGIG (reference sequence). CDR3: CAWSDDGTGRGGGF. DNA of the CDR3: TGTGCCTGGAGTGACGATGGGACAGGGAGGGGGGGCGGCTTC.

This chain joins TRBV30 and TRBJ2-7; a weak D match, TRBD1 (7 bases). Trimming shortened V by 7 bases and J by 7 bases, and 20 bases separated the two germline ends. This CDR3 is built from 13 residues. From germline, CDR1 is GTSNPN and CDR2 SVGIG (reference sequence). CDR3 coding DNA: TGTGCCTTGGACAGGACAAACGGGGGAGAGCAGTACTTC. Protein sequence: CALDRTNGGEQYF.

The chain combines TRBV19 with TRBJ1-3; D not resolved. The CDR3 loop spans 14 amino acids. V was shortened by 8 bases and J by 2 bases, with 13 bases between the two germline ends. Germline CDR1 is LNHDA and CDR2 is SQIVND (reference sequence). CDR3 sequence reads: CASWQQSAGNTIYF. DNA of the CDR3: TGTGCCAGTTGGCAGCAATCGGCTGGAAACACCATATATTTT.

This clonotype was detected ten times or more. The chain links TRBV28 to TRBJ1-5; D remains unclear. V lost 1 base, J lost 5 bases, and 6 bases lay in between. Per germline, CDR1 MDHEN and CDR2 SYDVKM. This CDR3 spans 13 amino acids. The CDR3 DNA reads as TGTGCCAGCAGTTTATTGGGGTATCAGCCCCAGCATTTT. Residues: CASSLLGYQPQHF.

This chain joins TRBV29-1 and TRBJ1-1; possibly TRBD1 for D (5 bases). Trimming shortened V by 3 bases and J by 7 bases, and 15 bases separated the two germline ends. Germline CDR1 SQVTM, CDR2 ANQGSEA. The CDR3 contains 13 residues. The CDR3 reads CSVETAGGGEAFF. The CDR3, as DNA: TGCAGCGTTGAGACGGCCGGGGGGGGTGAAGCTTTCTTT.

This clonotype was detected only a few times. A read error may explain this, as a much larger clone is one base away. The rearrangement joins TRBV11-2 to TRBJ2-7; tentative D call: TRBD1 (7 bases). Germline values: CDR1 SGHAT, CDR2 FQNNGV. The CDR3 contains 17 residues. Trimming removed 4 bases from V and 2 bases from J, with 21 bases in between. In DNA form, the CDR3 reads TGTGCCAGCAGCTCCAAGACAGGGAAAAGGGGGGCCTACGAGCAGTACTTC. This sequence encodes CASSSKTGKRGAYEQYF.

This chain joins TRBV9 and TRBJ2-7; TRBD1 might be the D (6 bases). This CDR3 region has 15 residues. Trimming took off 4 bases at V and 5 bases at J, with 19 bases between the two ends. Germline V gene sequence: CDR1 SGDLS, CDR2 YYNGEE. The CDR3 protein is CASSSRAGQSDEQYF. The CDR3 DNA follows: TGTGCCAGCAGCTCCAGGGCAGGACAGTCGGACGAGCAGTACTTC. Full variable domain (rest looked up from reference TRBV9 and TRBJ2-7): DSGVTQTPKHLITATGQRVTLRCSPRSGDLSVYWYQQSLDQGLQFLIQYYNGEERAKGNILERFSAQQFPDLHSELNLSSLELGDSALYFCASSSRAGQSDEQYFGPGTRLTVT.

The sample holds many counts of this clonotype. The chain recombines TRBV28 with TRBJ2-7; 8 nucleotides match TRBD2. There are 17 residues in the CDR3. Per germline, CDR1 MDHEN and CDR2 SYDVKM. V trimming: 3 bases; J trimming: 3 bases; junction bases outside the gene matches: 13. In DNA form, the CDR3 reads TGTGCCAGCAGTTTCTCCCCGGGGGGGACTGACCGCTACGAGCAGTACTTC. Translating it yields CASSFSPGGTDRYEQYF.

The chain couples TRBV11-2 to TRBJ1-2; 8 nucleotides agree with TRBD1. This CDR3 region has 16 residues. Trimming at V came to 2 bases and at J to 0 bases, leaving 5 bases not matched to a gene. Per the germline V gene, CDR1 is SGHAT and CDR2 is FQNNGV. The CDR3 nucleotides read TGTGCCAGCAGCTTATTTCAACAGGGGGCTAACTATGGCTACACCTTC. This codes for CASSLFQQGANYGYTF.

This clonotype was observed at least ten times. The rearrangement uses TRBV3-1 and TRBJ1-3; D is undetermined. The CDR3 length is 14 residues. Per germline, CDR1 LGHDT and CDR2 YNNKEL (reference sequence). The V and J ends lost 2 bases and 9 bases respectively, with 14 bases between them. This CDR3 is CASSQRLCVSTIYF. The CDR3 bases are TGTGCCAGCAGCCAACGTCTGTGTGTGAGCACCATATATTTT.

This clonotype was picked up many times. The gene calls are TRBV2 and TRBJ1-5; possible D gene TRBD1, 5 bases. V lost 9 bases, J lost 0 bases, and 15 bases lay in between. CDR1 and CDR2 (germline): SNHLY, FYNNEI. The CDR3 loop spans 15 amino acids. CDR3 loop: CASSRRGYSNQPQHF. The CDR3 nucleotides read TGTGCCAGTAGCAGAAGGGGATATAGCAATCAGCCCCAGCATTTT.

This clonotype was detected only once. This chain uses TRBV7-8 with TRBJ2-7; 7 bases agree with TRBD1. This CDR3 is built from 15 residues. The V and J ends lost 3 bases and 0 bases, in that order; junction bases with no gene match: 5. CDR1 is SGHVS and CDR2 is FQNEAQ in the germline V gene. The CDR3 reads CASSFSTGYSYEQYF. DNA for the CDR3: TGTGCCAGCAGCTTTTCGACAGGGTACTCCTACGAGCAGTACTTC.

This clonotype showed up many times. Mismatch with germline at one junction end may stem from a read error. J is TRBJ2-7 and V is TRBV20-1; the D gene is possibly TRBD1 (5 bases). The CDR3 is 16 residues long. Germline-derived CDR1 and CDR2 are DFQATT and SNEGSKA (reference sequence). The CDR3 protein is CSARDWVRWGGDDQYF. CDR3 nucleotide sequence: TGCAGTGCTAGAGATTGGGTAAGGTGGGGCGGAGACGATCAGTACTTC.